This T cell receptor beta chain was sequenced in a study of T cells after yellow fever vaccination. Study information: Fractions of limited cellularity were prepared by means of SMART-Seq v4 Ultra Low Input.

The V gene's germline CDR1 is KGHSH and CDR2 LQKENI. Between the trimmed V and J ends, which lost 3 bases and 0 bases, there was a span of 12 bases. This CDR3 has 16 amino acids. TCRdb re-called the 5' RACE reads through MiXCR, storing one row per CDR3 protein. The sample includes about 630,000 distinct CDR3 sequences, over 9% of them seen just once. The chain links TRBV18 to TRBJ2-1; no firm D call. The material sequenced was PBMCs, taken on the day of the yellow fever booster vaccination. The TCR was taken from a man in his thirties or forties who received the YFV17D yellow fever vaccine. The CDR3 is CASSPKELSSYNEQFF. CDR3 nucleotides: TGTGCCAGCTCACCTAAGGAGTTGAGCTCCTACAATGAGCAGTTCTTC. The full variable domain, with the rest looked up from reference TRBV18 and TRBJ2-1, is NAGVMQNPRHLVRRRGQEARLRCSPMKGHSHVYWYRQLPEEGLKFMVYLQKENIIDESGMPKERFSAEFPKEGPSILRIQQVVRGDSAAYFCASSPKELSSYNEQFFGPGTRLTVL.